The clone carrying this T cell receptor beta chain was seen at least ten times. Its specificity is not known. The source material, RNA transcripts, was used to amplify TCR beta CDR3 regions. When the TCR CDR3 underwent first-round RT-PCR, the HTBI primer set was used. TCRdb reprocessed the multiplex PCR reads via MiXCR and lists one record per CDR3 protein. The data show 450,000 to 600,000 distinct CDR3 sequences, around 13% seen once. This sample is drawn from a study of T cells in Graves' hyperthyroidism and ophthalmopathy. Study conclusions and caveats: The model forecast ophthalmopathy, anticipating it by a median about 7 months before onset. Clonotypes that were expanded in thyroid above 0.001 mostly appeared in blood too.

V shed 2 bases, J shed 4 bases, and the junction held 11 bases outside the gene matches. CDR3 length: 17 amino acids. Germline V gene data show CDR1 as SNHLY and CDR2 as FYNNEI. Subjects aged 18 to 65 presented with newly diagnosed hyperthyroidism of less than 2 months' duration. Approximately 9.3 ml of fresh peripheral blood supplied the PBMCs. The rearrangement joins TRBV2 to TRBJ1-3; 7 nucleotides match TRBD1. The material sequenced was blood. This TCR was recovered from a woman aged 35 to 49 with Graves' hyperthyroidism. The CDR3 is CASSELRQGAGGNTIYF. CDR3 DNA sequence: TGTGCCAGCAGTGAACTTCGACAGGGCGCCGGGGGAAACACCATATATTTT.